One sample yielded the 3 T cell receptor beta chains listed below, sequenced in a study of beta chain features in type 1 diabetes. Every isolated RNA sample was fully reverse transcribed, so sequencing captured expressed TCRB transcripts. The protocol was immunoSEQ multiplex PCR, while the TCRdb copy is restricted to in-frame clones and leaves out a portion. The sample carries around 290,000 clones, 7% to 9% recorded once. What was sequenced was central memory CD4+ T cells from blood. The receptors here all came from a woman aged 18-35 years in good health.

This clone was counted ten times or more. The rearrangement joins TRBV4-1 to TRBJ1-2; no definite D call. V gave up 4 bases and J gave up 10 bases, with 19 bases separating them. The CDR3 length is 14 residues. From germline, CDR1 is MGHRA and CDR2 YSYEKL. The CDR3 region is CASSRTIGPPDYTF. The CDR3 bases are TGCGCCAGCAGCCGAACGATTGGACCGCCTGACTACACCTTC.

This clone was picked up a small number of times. The CDR3 DNA is TGTGCCAGCAGCGCGGACAGTAACTATGGCTACACCTTC. This gives the protein CASSADSNYGYTF. This chain uses TRBV5-4 with TRBJ1-2; TRBD1 might be the D (6 bases). The CDR3 loop spans 13 amino acids. Trimming removed 4 bases at V and 1 base at J, with 8 bases between. Germline V gene data show CDR1 as SGHNT and CDR2 as YYREEE (reference sequence).

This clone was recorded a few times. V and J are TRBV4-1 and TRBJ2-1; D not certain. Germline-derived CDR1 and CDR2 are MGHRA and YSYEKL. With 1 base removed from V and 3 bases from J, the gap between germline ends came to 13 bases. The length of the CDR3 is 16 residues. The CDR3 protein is CASSQGVRDFYNEQFF. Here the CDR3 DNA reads TGCGCCAGCAGCCAAGGCGTCAGAGATTTCTACAATGAGCAGTTCTTC.